This T cell receptor (beta chain) was captured by sequencing in a study of a mutant IDH1 vaccine in newly diagnosed glioma. Study as a whole: The treated group averaged about 41 years old and was roughly 60% male, around 38% female. Patients got radiotherapy, temozolomide, or both beforehand, and most got both. Study outcomes and limitations: Changes in the top peripheral T cell clonotypes seemingly had no bearing on pseudoprogression.

V was trimmed by 7 bases and J by 4 bases, leaving 5 bases between them. This CDR3 has 11 amino acids. CDR1 and CDR2 from the germline V gene are SNHLY and FYNNEI. The table came from immunoSEQ multiplex PCR; TCRdb's copy has only in-frame clones and leaves some out. This table holds 20,000 to 30,000 clones, more than 85% found once. Time point here: baseline, week 1 (first vaccination visit). Sample treatment: pre-vaccination baseline after standard-of-care therapy. Those who donated had recent WHO grade 3 or 4 IDH1-mutant, ATRX-lost astrocytomas. A remark on this clone: What it recognizes is unknown.

This TCR was sampled from a man younger than 40 with glioma. This sequence joins TRBV2 and TRBJ2-1, with D hard to call. Source: PBMCs, taken from a glioma patient treated with radiotherapy, temozolomide or both. For the CDR3, the DNA is TGTGCCAGCACACAGTACAATGAGCAGTTCTTC. This codes for CASTQYNEQFF.